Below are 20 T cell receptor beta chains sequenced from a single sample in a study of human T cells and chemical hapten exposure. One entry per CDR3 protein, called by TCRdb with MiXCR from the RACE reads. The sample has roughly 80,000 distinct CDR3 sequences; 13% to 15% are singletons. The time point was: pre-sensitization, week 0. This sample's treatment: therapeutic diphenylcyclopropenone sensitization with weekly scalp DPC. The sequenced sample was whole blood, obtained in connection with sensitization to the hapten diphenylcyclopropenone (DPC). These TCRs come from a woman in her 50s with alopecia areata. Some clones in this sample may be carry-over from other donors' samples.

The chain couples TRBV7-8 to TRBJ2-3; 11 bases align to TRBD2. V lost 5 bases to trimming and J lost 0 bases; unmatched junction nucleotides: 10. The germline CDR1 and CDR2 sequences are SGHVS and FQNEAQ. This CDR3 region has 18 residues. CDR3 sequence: CASSGGTSGRASTDTQYF. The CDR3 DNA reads TGTGCCAGCAGCGGCGGGACTAGCGGTCGTGCTAGCACAGATACGCAGTATTTT.

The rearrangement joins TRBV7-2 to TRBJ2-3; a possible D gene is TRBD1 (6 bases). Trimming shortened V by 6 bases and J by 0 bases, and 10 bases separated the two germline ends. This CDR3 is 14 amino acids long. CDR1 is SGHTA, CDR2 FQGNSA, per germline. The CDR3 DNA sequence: TGTGCCAGCAGTGGACAGCTTAGCACAGATACGCAGTATTTT. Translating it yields CASSGQLSTDTQYF.

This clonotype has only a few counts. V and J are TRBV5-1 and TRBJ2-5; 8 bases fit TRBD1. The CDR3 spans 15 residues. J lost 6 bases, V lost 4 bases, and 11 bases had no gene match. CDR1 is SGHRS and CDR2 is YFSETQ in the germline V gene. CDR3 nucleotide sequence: TGCGCCAGCAGCCCCGGACAGGGAAGATGGAAGACCCAGTACTTC. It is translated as CASSPGQGRWKTQYF.

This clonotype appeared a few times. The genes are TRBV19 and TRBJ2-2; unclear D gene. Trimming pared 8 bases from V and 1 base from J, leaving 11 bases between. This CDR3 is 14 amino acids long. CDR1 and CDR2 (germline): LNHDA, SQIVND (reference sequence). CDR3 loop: CASRETGNTGELFF. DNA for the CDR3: TGTGCCAGTCGTGAAACGGGGAACACCGGGGAGCTGTTTTTT.

The CDR3 sequence: CASSSAASGGTSYEQYF. DNA of the CDR3: TGTGCCAGCAGCTCGGCGGCTAGCGGGGGAACCTCCTACGAGCAGTACTTC. The chain is built from TRBV7-9 and TRBJ2-7, with 10 bases fitting TRBD2. Trimming removed 4 bases from V and 0 bases from J; junction bases left unmatched: 9. The germline V gene has CDR1 SEHNR and CDR2 FQNEAQ (reference sequence). The CDR3 loop spans 17 amino acids.

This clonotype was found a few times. CDR3 sequence reads: CSVDCKNTGELFF. Here the CDR3 DNA reads TGCAGCGTTGACTGCAAAAACACCGGGGAGCTGTTTTTT. The chain uses TRBV29-1 and TRBJ2-2, with D unclear. The CDR3 sequence is 13 residues long. In germline, CDR1 is SQVTM, CDR2 ANQGSEA. Trimming shortened V by 3 bases and J by 2 bases, and 7 bases separated the two germline ends.

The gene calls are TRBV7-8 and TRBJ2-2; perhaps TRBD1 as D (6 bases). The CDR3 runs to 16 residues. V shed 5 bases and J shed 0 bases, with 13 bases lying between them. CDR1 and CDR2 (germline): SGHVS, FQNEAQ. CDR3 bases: TGTGCCAGCAGCGCCGACAGGTTTACGAACACCGGGGAGCTGTTTTTT. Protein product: CASSADRFTNTGELFF. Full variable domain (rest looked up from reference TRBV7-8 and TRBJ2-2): GAGVSQSPRYKVAKRGQDVALRCDPISGHVSLFWYQQALGQGPEFLTYFQNEAQLDKSGLPSDRFFAERPEGSVSTLKIQRTQQEDSAVYLCASSADRFTNTGELFFGEGSRLTVL.

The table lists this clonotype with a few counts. CDR3 DNA sequence: TGTGCCAGCAGCTTAAGCAGGGAGAATGAGCAGTTCTTC. Its protein product is CASSLSRENEQFF. The chain is built from TRBV11-3 and TRBJ2-1; the D call may be TRBD1 or TRBD2 (5 bases each). The germline V gene has CDR1 SGHNT and CDR2 YENEEA. The CDR3 runs to 13 residues. Deletions cut 2 bases from V and 7 bases from J, with 9 bases between.

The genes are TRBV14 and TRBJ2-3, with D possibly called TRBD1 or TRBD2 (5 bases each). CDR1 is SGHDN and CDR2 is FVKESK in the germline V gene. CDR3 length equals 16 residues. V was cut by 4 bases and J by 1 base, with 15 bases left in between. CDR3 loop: CASSRDPGMGTDTQYF. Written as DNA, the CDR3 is TGTGCCAGCAGCCGGGACCCCGGTATGGGCACAGATACGCAGTATTTT.

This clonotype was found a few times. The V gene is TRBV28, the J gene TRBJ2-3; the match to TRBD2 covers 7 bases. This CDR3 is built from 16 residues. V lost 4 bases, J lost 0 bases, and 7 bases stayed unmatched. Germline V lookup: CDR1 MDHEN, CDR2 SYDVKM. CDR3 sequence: CASSSWTSPSTDTQYF. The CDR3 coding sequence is TGTGCCAGCAGTTCCTGGACTAGTCCTAGCACAGATACGCAGTATTTT.

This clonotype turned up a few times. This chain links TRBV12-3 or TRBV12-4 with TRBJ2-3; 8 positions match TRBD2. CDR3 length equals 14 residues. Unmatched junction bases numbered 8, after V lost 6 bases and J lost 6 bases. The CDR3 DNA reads TGTGCCAGCAGGGCAAGCGGGAGCAAGGATACGCAGTATTTT. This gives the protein CASRASGSKDTQYF.

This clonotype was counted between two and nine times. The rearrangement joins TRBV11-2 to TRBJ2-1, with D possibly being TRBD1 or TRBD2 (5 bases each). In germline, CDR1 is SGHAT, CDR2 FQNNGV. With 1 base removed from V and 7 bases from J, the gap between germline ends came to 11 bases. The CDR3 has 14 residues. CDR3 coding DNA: TGTGCCAGCAGCTTAGCGGGGCCCGCGAATGAGCAGTTCTTC. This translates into CASSLAGPANEQFF.

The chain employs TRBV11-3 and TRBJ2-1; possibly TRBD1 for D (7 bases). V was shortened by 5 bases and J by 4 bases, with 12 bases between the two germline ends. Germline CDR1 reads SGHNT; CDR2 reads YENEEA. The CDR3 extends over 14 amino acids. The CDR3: CASSAGQSYNEQFF. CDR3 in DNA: TGTGCCAGCAGCGCGGGACAGAGTTACAATGAGCAGTTCTTC. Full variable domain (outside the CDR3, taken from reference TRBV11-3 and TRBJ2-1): EAGVVQSPRYKIIEKKQPVAFWCNPISGHNTLYWYLQNLGQGPELLIRYENEEAVDDSQLPKDRFSAERLKGVDSTLKIQPAELGDSAVYLCASSAGQSYNEQFFGPGTRLTVL.

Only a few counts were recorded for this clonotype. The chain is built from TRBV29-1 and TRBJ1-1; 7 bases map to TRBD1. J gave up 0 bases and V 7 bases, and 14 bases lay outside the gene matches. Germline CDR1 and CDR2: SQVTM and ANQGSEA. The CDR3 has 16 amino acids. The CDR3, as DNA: TGCAGCGCCAAGCCCCGGGACAGCCCCATGAACACTGAAGCTTTCTTT. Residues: CSAKPRDSPMNTEAFF. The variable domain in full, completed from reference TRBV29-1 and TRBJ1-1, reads SAVISQKPSRDICQRGTSLTIQCQVDSQVTMMFWYRQQPGQSLTLIATANQGSEATYESGFVIDKFPISRPNLTFSTLTVSNMSPEDSSIYLCSAKPRDSPMNTEAFFGQGTRLTVV.

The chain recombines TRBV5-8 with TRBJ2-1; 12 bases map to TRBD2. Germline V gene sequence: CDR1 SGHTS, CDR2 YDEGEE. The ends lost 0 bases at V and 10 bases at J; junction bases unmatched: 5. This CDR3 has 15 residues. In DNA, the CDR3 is TGTGCCAGCAGCTTGGTGGGACTAGCGGGTGAGGAGCAGTTCTTC. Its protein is CASSLVGLAGEEQFF.

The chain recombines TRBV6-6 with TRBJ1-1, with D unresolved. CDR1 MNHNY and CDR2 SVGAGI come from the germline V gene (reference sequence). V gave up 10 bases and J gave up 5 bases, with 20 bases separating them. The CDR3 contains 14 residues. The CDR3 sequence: CATLNRRVGTEAFF. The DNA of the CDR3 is TGTGCCACCTTAAACCGTCGAGTTGGGACTGAAGCTTTCTTT.

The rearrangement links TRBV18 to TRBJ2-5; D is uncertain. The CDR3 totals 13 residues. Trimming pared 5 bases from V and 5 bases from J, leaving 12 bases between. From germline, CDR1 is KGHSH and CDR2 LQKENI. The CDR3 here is CASSSATAETQYF. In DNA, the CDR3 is TGTGCCAGCTCATCAGCCACCGCGGAGACCCAGTACTTC.

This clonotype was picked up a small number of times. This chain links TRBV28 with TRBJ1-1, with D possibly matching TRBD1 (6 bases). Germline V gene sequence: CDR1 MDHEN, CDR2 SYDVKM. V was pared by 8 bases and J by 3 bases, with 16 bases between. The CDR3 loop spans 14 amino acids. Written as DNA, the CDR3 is TGTGCCAGCCACCCCTCAGGGGTGGACACTGAAGCTTTCTTT. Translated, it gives CASHPSGVDTEAFF.

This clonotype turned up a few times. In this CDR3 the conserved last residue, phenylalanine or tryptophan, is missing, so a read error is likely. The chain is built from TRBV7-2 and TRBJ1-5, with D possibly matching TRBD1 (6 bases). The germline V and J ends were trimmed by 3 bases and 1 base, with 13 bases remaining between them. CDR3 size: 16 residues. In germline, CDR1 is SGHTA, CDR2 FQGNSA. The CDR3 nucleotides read TGTGCCAGCAGCTTTTCAGGGGTCCTAAGCAATCAGCCCCAGCATTCT. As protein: CASSFSGVLSNQPQHS.

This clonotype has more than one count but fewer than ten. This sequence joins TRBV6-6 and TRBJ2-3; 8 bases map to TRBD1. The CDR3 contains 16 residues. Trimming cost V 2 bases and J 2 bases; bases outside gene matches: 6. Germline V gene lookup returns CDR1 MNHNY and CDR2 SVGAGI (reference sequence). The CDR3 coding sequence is TGTGCCAGCAGTTACGAGACAGGGGTAAACACAGATACGCAGTATTTT. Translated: CASSYETGVNTDTQYF.